This T cell receptor (beta chain) was observed in a study of blood T cell repertoires in COVID-19. The Seattle site enrolled patients during active infection and followed them longitudinally. This table comes from immunoSEQ multiplex PCR, and its TCRdb copy is limited to in-frame clones, with some not included. Altogether around 300,000 clones are present, 70% to 90% being singletons, with the ten largest covering 10% to 15%. The sequence came from a woman between 65 and 79 years old with COVID-19, enrolled during active disease. The sequencing sample was made of peripheral blood.

The CDR3 sequence is CASSLAGDYGYTF. Here the CDR3 DNA reads TGTGCCAGCAGCTTAGCTGGAGACTATGGCTACACCTTC. The chain carries TRBV7-3 and TRBJ1-2; no definite D call. Trimming cost V 2 bases and J 3 bases, with 7 bases left between them. The CDR3 runs 13 residues. Germline V gene sequence: CDR1 SGHTA, CDR2 FQGTGA. The whole variable domain, filled in from reference TRBV7-3 and TRBJ1-2, reads GAGVSQTPSNKVTEKGKYVELRCDPISGHTALYWYRQSLGQGPEFLIYFQGTGAADDSGLPNDRFFAVRPEGSVSTLKIQRTERGDSAVYLCASSLAGDYGYTFGSGTRLTVV.